This TCR beta chain was sequenced in a study of T cells expressing NK-cell markers. The wider study: The TCR beta repertoires were obtained from sorted CD3+CD56+NKG2C+, CD3+CD56+NKG2C- and CD3+CD56-NKG2C+ T cells. Just one sequenced donor of eight was HCMV-seronegative, while seven were seropositive.

Study results and limitations: Leadership of the CD3+CD56-NKG2C+ fraction also belonged to these clonotypes in several donors.

About this clonotype: Its target is unknown.

The TCR beta cDNA came from 5'RACE template switching with UMIs. TCRdb reprocessed the 5' RACE reads, keeping one entry per CDR3 protein, no DNA. The repertoire table contains about 410,000 distinct CDR3 sequences. This CDR3 is built from 12 residues. Germline CDR1 and CDR2: LNHDA and SQIVND (reference sequence). The receptor was isolated from a woman in her forties or fifties in good health. The V and J genes are TRBV19 and TRBJ2-7. Specimen: blood T cells: a sorted CD56 or NKG2C T cell subset, CD4+ or CD8+ T cells, or bulk PBMC T cells (not recorded which). The CDR3 spells CASSMSAYEQYF.